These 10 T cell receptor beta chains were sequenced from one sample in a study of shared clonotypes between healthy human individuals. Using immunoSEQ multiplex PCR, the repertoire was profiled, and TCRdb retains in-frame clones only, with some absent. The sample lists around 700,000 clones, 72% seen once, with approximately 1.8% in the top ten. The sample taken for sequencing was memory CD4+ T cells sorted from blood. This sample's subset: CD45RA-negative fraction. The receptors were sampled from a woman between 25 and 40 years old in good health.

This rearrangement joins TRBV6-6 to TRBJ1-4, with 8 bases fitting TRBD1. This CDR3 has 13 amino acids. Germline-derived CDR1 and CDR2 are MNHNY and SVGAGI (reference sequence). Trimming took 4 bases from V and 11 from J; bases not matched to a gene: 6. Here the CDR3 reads CASSLSDRAKLFF. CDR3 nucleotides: TGTGCCAGCAGTTTATCGGACAGGGCTAAACTGTTTTTT.

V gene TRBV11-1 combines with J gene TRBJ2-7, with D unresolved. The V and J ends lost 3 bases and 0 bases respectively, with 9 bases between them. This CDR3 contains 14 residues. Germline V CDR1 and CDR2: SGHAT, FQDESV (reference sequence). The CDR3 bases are TGTGCCAGCAGCTTGACACCTTCCTCCTACGAGCAGTACTTC. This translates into CASSLTPSSYEQYF.

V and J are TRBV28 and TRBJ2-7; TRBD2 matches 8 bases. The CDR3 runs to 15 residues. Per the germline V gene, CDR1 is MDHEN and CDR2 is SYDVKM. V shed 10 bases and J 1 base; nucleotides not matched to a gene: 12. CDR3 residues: CAINGGGVGSYEQYF. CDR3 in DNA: TGTGCCATCAACGGGGGGGGAGTAGGATCCTACGAGCAGTACTTC.

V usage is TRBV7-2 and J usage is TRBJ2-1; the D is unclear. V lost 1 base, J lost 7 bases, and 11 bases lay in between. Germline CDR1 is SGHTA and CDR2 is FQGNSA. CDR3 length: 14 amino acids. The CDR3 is CASSLDGWANEQFF. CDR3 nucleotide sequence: TGTGCCAGCAGCTTAGATGGATGGGCGAATGAGCAGTTCTTC. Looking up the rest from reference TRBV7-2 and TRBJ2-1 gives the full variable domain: GAGVSQSPSNKVTEKGKDVELRCDPISGHTALYWYRQSLGQGLEFLIYFQGNSAPDKSGLPSDRFSAERTGGSVSTLTIQRTQQEDSAVYLCASSLDGWANEQFFGPGTRLTVL.

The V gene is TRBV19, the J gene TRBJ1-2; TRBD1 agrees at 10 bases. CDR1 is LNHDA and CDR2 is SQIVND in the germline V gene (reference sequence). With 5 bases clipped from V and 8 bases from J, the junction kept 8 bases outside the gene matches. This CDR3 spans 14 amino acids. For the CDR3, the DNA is TGTGCCAGTAGTGCCGACAGGGGGCTGGGCGGCTACACCTTC. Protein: CASSADRGLGGYTF.

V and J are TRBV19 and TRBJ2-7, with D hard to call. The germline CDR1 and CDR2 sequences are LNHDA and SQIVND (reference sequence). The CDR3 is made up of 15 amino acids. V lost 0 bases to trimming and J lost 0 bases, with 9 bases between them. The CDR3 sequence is CASSIDSSASYEQYF. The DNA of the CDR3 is TGTGCCAGTAGTATAGACTCGTCAGCCTCCTACGAGCAGTACTTC.

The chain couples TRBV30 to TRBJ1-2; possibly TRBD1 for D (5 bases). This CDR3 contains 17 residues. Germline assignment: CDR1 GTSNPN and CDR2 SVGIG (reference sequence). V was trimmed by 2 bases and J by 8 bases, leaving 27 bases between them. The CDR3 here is CAWSSQEARGVSGGYTF. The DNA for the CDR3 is TGTGCCTGGAGTTCACAAGAAGCACGGGGGGTGTCAGGAGGCTACACCTTC.

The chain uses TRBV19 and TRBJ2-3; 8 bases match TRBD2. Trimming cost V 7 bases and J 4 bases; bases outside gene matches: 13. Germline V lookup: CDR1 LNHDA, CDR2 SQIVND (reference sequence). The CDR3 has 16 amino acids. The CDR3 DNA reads TGTGCCAGTACCGCAACAGTCGGGAGGGCCTCAGATACGCAGTATTTT. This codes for CASTATVGRASDTQYF.

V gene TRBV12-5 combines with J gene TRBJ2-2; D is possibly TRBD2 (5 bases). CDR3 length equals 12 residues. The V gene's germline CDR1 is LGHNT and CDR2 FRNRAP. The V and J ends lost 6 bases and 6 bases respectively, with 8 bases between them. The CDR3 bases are TGTGCTAGTGGCTCCGGGGCCGGGGAGCTGTTTTTT. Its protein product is CASGSGAGELFF.

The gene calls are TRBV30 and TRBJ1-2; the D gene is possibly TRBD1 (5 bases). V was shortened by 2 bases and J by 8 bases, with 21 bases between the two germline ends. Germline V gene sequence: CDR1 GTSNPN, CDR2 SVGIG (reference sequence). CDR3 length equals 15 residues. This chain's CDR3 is CAWSSPAGSEGGYTF. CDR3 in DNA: TGTGCCTGGAGTTCACCCGCAGGGAGTGAAGGAGGCTACACCTTC.